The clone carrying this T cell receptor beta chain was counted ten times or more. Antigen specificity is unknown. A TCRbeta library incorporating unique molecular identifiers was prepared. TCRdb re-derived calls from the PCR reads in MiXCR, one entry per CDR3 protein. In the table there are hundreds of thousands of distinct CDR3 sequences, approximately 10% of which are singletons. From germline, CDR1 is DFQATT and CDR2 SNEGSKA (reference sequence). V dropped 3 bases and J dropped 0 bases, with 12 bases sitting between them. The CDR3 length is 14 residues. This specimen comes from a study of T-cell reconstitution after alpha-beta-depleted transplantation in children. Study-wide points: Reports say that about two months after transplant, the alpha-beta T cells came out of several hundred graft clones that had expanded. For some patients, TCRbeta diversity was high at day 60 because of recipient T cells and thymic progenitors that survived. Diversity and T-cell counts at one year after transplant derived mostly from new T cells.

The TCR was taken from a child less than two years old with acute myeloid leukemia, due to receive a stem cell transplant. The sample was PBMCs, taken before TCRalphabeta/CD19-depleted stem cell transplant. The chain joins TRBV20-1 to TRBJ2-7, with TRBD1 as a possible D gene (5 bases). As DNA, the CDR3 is TGCAGTGCTAGGGGGCCGAAAAGCTCCTACGAGCAGTACTTC. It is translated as CSARGPKSSYEQYF.